Below, 16 T cell receptor beta chains from the same sample are listed, as sequenced in a study of blood T cell repertoires in COVID-19. Sequenced by immunoSEQ multiplex PCR; TCRdb stores in-frame clones only, minus some. The top ten hold approximately 7.6% of the sample, which has 200,000 to 300,000 clones, about nine tenths seen once. The sequenced material came from peripheral blood. The receptors were sampled from a man in his fifties or sixties who had recovered from COVID-19.

The CDR3: CASIPTRRGGHYEQFF. CDR3 nucleotides: TGTGCCAGCATCCCAACCAGGAGGGGGGGCCATTATGAGCAGTTCTTC. This chain joins TRBV7-4 and TRBJ2-1, with D possibly TRBD2 on 7 matching bases. The CDR3 contains 16 residues. CDR1 is SGHVT, CDR2 SQSDAQ, per germline. Trimming removed 7 bases at V and 8 bases at J, with 24 bases between.

The chain carries TRBV11-2 and TRBJ2-1; 9 bases fit TRBD2. V lost 5 bases and J lost 1; bases outside the gene matches: 15. The CDR3 spans 19 residues. The germline gives CDR1 SGHAT, CDR2 FQNNGV. CDR3 DNA: TGTGCCAGCAGCCCTTCCCGAGGGCGGGGGGGCTTATCCTACAATGAGCAGTTCTTC. This gives the protein CASSPSRGRGGLSYNEQFF.

The chain is built from TRBV5-1 and TRBJ1-1, with no clear D. Trimming removed 3 bases from V and 5 bases from J, with 17 bases in between. This CDR3 contains 15 residues. From germline, CDR1 is SGHRS and CDR2 YFSETQ. The CDR3 protein is CASSSVPGAGTEAFF. The CDR3 region has the DNA TGCGCCAGCAGCTCGGTTCCCGGCGCGGGGACTGAAGCTTTCTTT.

The rearrangement uses TRBV19 and TRBJ2-7; 11 positions match TRBD1. The germline V gene encodes CDR1 LNHDA and CDR2 SQIVND (reference sequence). The CDR3 has 15 amino acids. J lost 4 bases, V lost 4 bases, and 6 bases had no gene match. The CDR3 DNA reads TGTGCCAGTAGTACTGGGGACAGGGGGTTGTACGAGCAGTACTTC. Protein sequence: CASSTGDRGLYEQYF.

The rearrangement links TRBV9 to TRBJ1-2; D uncertain. This CDR3 contains 11 residues. Germline values: CDR1 SGDLS, CDR2 YYNGEE. Trimming cost V 3 bases and J 6 bases, with 6 bases left between them. DNA for the CDR3: TGTGCCAGCAGCGCGAGTAATGGCTACACCTTC. Protein product: CASSASNGYTF.

The chain employs TRBV27 and TRBJ1-1; D possibly corresponds to TRBD1 (5 bases). CDR1 and CDR2 from the germline V gene are MNHEY and SMNVEV (reference sequence). The V gene lost 6 bases and the J gene lost 8 bases, with 22 bases spanning the gap. This CDR3 has 15 amino acids. In nucleotides, the CDR3 is TGTGCCAGCAGGCTAACCTCCCTCAGGACAAACGAAGCTTTCTTT. This codes for CASRLTSLRTNEAFF.

About this clone itself: Relative to the germline gene, one junction end is altered; a read error may explain this. The rearrangement joins TRBV10-3 to TRBJ1-1; D possibly corresponds to TRBD1 (5 bases). The CDR3 is 14 amino acids. Germline V gene sequence: CDR1 ENHRY, CDR2 SYGVKD. CDR3 loop: CAISASSGNSEAFF. CDR3 DNA sequence: TGTGCCATCAGTGCCTCCTCAGGGAACTCTGAAGCTTTCTTT.

This chain uses TRBV12-3 or TRBV12-4 with TRBJ1-6, with TRBD1 as a possible D gene (6 bases). V dropped 6 bases and J dropped 7 bases, with 10 bases sitting between them. The CDR3 has 13 amino acids. The CDR3 DNA follows: TGTGCCAGCAGGGTTACAGGGAATTCACCCCTCCACTTT. Translated, it gives CASRVTGNSPLHF.

This sequence joins TRBV12-5 and TRBJ2-1; 8 bases align to TRBD2. Trimming took 7 bases from V and 5 from J; bases not matched to a gene: 10. The CDR3 covers 15 residues. The germline CDR1 and CDR2 sequences are LGHNT and FRNRAP. In DNA form, the CDR3 reads TGTGCTAGTGCCTCATCCGGGGGGGGCAACAATGAGCAGTTCTTC. It translates to CASASSGGGNNEQFF.

This clone was seen once. The rearrangement joins TRBV7-8 to TRBJ2-4; D possibly corresponds to TRBD1 (5 bases). The CDR3 totals 15 residues. Germline V lookup: CDR1 SGHVS, CDR2 FQNEAQ. Trimming shortened V by 5 bases and J by 2 bases, and 13 bases separated the two germline ends. Here the CDR3 DNA reads TGTGCCAGCAGCCGGCAGGGTAACCCCAAAAACATTCAGTACTTC. Its protein product is CASSRQGNPKNIQYF.

The rearrangement uses TRBV11-2 and TRBJ1-3; 7 bases line up with TRBD1. Trimming removed 4 bases from V and 7 bases from J; junction bases left unmatched: 7. This CDR3 comprises 14 residues. The germline V gene encodes CDR1 SGHAT and CDR2 FQNNGV. The CDR3 bases are TGTGCCAGCAGCTACCTACAGGGGAAGAACACCATATATTTT. This gives the protein CASSYLQGKNTIYF.

The chain uses TRBV10-3 and TRBJ2-2; 8 bases align to TRBD1. This CDR3 has 15 amino acids. Germline lookup yields CDR1 ENHRY and CDR2 SYGVKD. The ends lost 3 bases at V and 7 bases at J; junction bases unmatched: 7. The CDR3 region has the DNA TGTGCCATCAGTGAAAGGGGCAGGGGGCACGGGGAGCTGTTTTTT. Encoded protein: CAISERGRGHGELFF.

The chain is built from TRBV7-8 and TRBJ2-7; 7 bases match TRBD1. With 5 bases clipped from V and 2 bases from J, the junction kept 9 bases outside the gene matches. Germline CDR1 SGHVS, CDR2 FQNEAQ. The CDR3 runs to 15 residues. CDR3 bases: TGTGCCAGCAGCCAGACAGGGTCCCCAACCTACGAGCAGTACTTC. Translating it yields CASSQTGSPTYEQYF. The variable domain in full, with the rest retrieved from reference TRBV7-8 and TRBJ2-7, is GAGVSQSPRYKVAKRGQDVALRCDPISGHVSLFWYQQALGQGPEFLTYFQNEAQLDKSGLPSDRFFAERPEGSVSTLKIQRTQQEDSAVYLCASSQTGSPTYEQYFGPGTRLTVT.

This clone was counted a single time. The CDR3 loop is CASNLGRLANQPQHF. CDR3 sequence (DNA): TGTGCCAGCAATCTCGGCAGGCTAGCGAATCAGCCCCAGCATTTT. The rearrangement uses TRBV2 and TRBJ1-5; no definite D call. CDR1 is SNHLY and CDR2 is FYNNEI in the germline V gene. This CDR3 has 15 amino acids. The ends were cut back, 7 bases at V and 4 bases at J, with 17 bases in the middle.

As to this clone: Other DNA sequences of this sample code for an identical CDR3. The V call is TRBV24-1, the J call TRBJ2-6; D call uncertain. Germline assignment: CDR1 KGHDR and CDR2 SFDVKD. This CDR3 is 15 amino acids long. Trimming took 4 bases from V and 4 from J, leaving 10 bases between them. The CDR3 is CATSDSNSGANVLTF. The CDR3 nucleotides are TGTGCCACCAGTGACTCAAACTCCGGGGCCAACGTCCTGACTTTC.

The chain recombines TRBV27 with TRBJ2-7; tentative D call: TRBD1 (5 bases). The germline V gene has CDR1 MNHEY and CDR2 SMNVEV (reference sequence). Trimming shortened V by 5 bases and J by 0 bases, and 17 bases separated the two germline ends. The CDR3 length is 16 residues. The CDR3 here is CASSSRPGRSSYEQYV. Here the CDR3 DNA reads TGTGCCAGCAGTAGTCGCCCAGGGCGGAGCTCCTACGAGCAGTACGTC.